This T cell receptor beta chain appears in the sequencing data of a study of T cells after yellow fever vaccination. In TCRdb, the 5' RACE reads were re-called with MiXCR into one record per CDR3 protein. The data show nearly 350,000 distinct CDR3 sequences, 8% to 9.5% seen once. This clonotype was seen a few times. This CDR3 region has 18 residues. The V gene's germline CDR1 is LGHNA and CDR2 YSLEER. V lost 1 base to trimming and J lost 1 base; unmatched junction nucleotides: 5. The material sequenced was PBMCs, taken approximately 40 days after the first yellow fever vaccination. The sequence was collected from a man aged 18 to 30 who received the YFV17D yellow fever vaccine. The genes are TRBV4-3 and TRBJ2-6; 9 positions match TRBD1. The chain's CDR3 is CASSQGTGDSSGANVLTF. In DNA form, the CDR3 reads TGCGCCAGCAGCCAAGGGACAGGGGACTCTTCTGGGGCCAACGTCCTGACTTTC.